Below, one T cell receptor (beta chain) is given with its context. It lacks a known antigen. Base-call qualities are not available, and no considerably larger clone is one nucleotide away. The cohort consisted of fewer than 700 healthy bone marrow donors. Cohort members were all nominally healthy when sampled, although unrecorded immune exposures were likely present. The donor was CMV seropositive and belonged to the group of about 290 seropositive cohort members. A peripheral blood sample was collected from each donor, and TCR beta sequencing was performed on peripheral blood mononuclear cells. Genomic DNA extraction from the blood cell samples was performed with the Qiagen DNeasy Blood Extraction Kit. These data come from a study of cytomegalovirus exposure and HLA in healthy donors (dated by TCRdb to 2015 to 2018). Broadly, across the study: An earlier analysis of several hundred of the donors reported approximately 260 Gb of sequence data and 95 million to 120 million unique TCR beta sequences obtained from approximately 180 million T cells. An early release that covered more than 550 HLA-typed donors contained 250 to 350 gigabases of sequencing data and approximately 85 million unique TCR sequences. Among the approximately 400 genotyped donors, about 83% belonged to the genetic ancestry cluster associated with self-reported Caucasian donors. The study was designed to test whether signatures of past pathogen exposure could be identified by cataloging public T cell receptors. The study used immunosequencing to profile the T cell repertoires of 666 subjects and linked those repertoires to cytomegalovirus serostatus. A separate validation cohort of 100 to 150 different subjects was used in addition to the roughly 670-subject first cohort. To predict cytomegalovirus infection status, the study combined high-throughput TCR immunosequencing, statistical association of individual TCRs with disease status, and machine learning. A later analysis re-analyzed previously published TCR beta repertoires from several hundred donors and added high-resolution HLA genotyping to study TCR occurrence patterns. Rather than using new phenotypic data, the later analysis identified candidate immune exposures from TCR beta sequences and from how often those sequences occurred across donors. In an earlier analysis of about 590 of the donors, high-throughput TCR beta sequencing was used to judge whether each TCR beta V gene segment behaved as functional or pseudogenic. Alongside the repertoire data, information on donor age, sex, ethnicity and CMV serostatus was compiled. Genome-wide SNP genotypes for about 55% of the 666 donors were used in a later genetic analysis, which treated that subset as a discovery cohort. All discovery cohort repertoires had been generated using a single sequencing platform. Both class I and class II loci were covered by HLA typing, at four-digit resolution. Typing coverage differed by locus: A, B, C, DRB1 and DQB1 were typed in about 629-640 donors, DQA1 in about 500, DPA1 in nearly 610, and DPB1 in approximately 450. A few DR-DQ haplotypes were handled as single units for association and clustering because linkage in the cohort was strong. Among under 450 genotyped donors of the cohort, an average of 235,054 unique TCR beta nucleotide sequences were sequenced per donor, roughly 18% of them non-productive.

Trimming leaves V shorter by 5 bases and J shorter by 8 bases, with the junction holding 14 bases beyond the gene matches. Inclusive of the bounding cysteine and phenylalanine, the CDR3 is 15 residues long. The kept DNA is CDR3 alone, 45 bases in frame from the first base. Based on the germline V gene, the CDR1 and CDR2 sequences are MGHRA and YSYEKL. Libraries were built with the immunoSEQ multiplex PCR assay. For the multiplex PCR, a mixture combining 60 forward primers for TCR Vbeta segments and 13 reverse primers for TCR Jbeta segments was used. The CDR3 region of rearranged TCR beta genes was amplified from genomic DNA by a multiplex PCR assay. Amplified TCR beta libraries were sequenced as 87-base-pair reads on the Illumina HiSeq System. The paper's processing steps were these. A later analysis tallied 75 million to 85 million unique TCR beta chains across the 640 or so repertoires, and approximately 11 million of those chains were shared by two or more donors. To remove PCR and sequencing errors, raw reads were error-corrected and collapsed into unique sequences using a nearest-neighbor algorithm that merged closely related sequences. To assign V, D and J gene segments, CDR3 sequences were aligned to IMGT reference sequences. For a sequence to be retained, at least a six-nucleotide match to both a V gene segment and a J gene segment was required. A rearrangement counted as productive if the CDR3 had no stop codons and remained in frame with V and J, and every other rearrangement counted as non-productive. Following IMGT convention, CDR3 was defined as the stretch from the second conserved V-encoded cysteine to the conserved J-encoded phenylalanine. In an earlier analysis of around 540 of the donors, sequences lacking an unambiguous match to a single V gene segment were excluded. An earlier analysis of a few hundred of the donors called V segments functional above 56.7% productive rearrangements and segregating when the between-donor standard deviation exceeded 5%. To diagnose cytomegalovirus status from the catalog of TCR beta chain sequences, a statistical classification framework was built. In a later analysis, TCR nucleotide sequences were compared against IMGT/GENE-DB human TR gene sequences so that V and J genes could be assigned. In a later analysis, CDR3 sequences and most-parsimonious VDJ recombination scenarios were assigned using the TCRdist pipeline. A later analysis defined each TCR beta chain by its CDR3 amino acid sequence plus V-gene family, and excluded reads lacking a unique V-gene family. A later analysis removed 500 to 650 highly shared, low-generation-probability nucleotide sequences to deal with suspected cross-contamination and a sequencing artifact. In a later analysis, a clonal expansion index was calculated for each public chain from normalized within-repertoire ranks of inferred template counts. In a later analysis, generation probabilities were computed with a VDJ recombination model fitted to out-of-frame rearrangements, and the resulting probabilities were checked against IGoR. In a later analysis, hypergeometric tests were used to score TCR-TCR, TCR-HLA and TCR-CMV co-occurrence, with a repertoire-size bias correction applied to TCR pairs. A later analysis estimated false discovery rates by permuting HLA or CMV assignments 20 times. In a later analysis, co-occurring TCRs were grouped with DBSCAN, and TCRdist sequence similarity was added when clustering was performed within HLA-allele-positive subsets. Co-occurrence clustering excluded repertoires with fewer than 30,000 or more than 120,000 public chains, plus five with anomalous nucleotide sharing. In TCRdb, the immuneACCESS table is reduced to in-frame sequences with V and J assigned. These tables do not hold every clone; where another copy was compared, an unresolved V gene accounts for under half, and the others remain unexplained. V and J calls and clone size come straight from that table; D and trimming were deduced from the DNA. Within this sample are roughly 120,000 clones, with around 77% of them counted one time only. Roughly 5.9% of the sample belongs to the ten largest clones.

The investigation overall reported the following: In a later analysis, most CMV-associated TCR beta chains were found to appear HLA-restricted, with HLA associations seemingly driven largely by CMV exposure. Some IMGT-functional V segments, including TRBV6-2 and TRBV6-3, could not be distinguished by the 87-base-pair reads and were therefore excluded. A cluster of highly shared sequence variants was judged likely to be a technical artifact of the sequencing pipeline. The earlier analysis of approximately 540 of the donors excluded approximately 17 rarely observed V segments, including chromosome 9 orphons, because counts were too low. In a later genetic analysis, fewer N-insertions in productive TCRs were reported among donors in an Asian-associated ancestry cluster than the 666-donor mean. Linkage disequilibrium might explain the correlated functional status among segregating V segments, but an unknown experimental factor could not be ruled out. For the cohort, immune exposure information was limited to CMV serostatus. Assigning TCR associations to individual alleles was difficult when HLA alleles, especially DR and DQ, strongly co-occurred. A further reported finding was that TCR beta sequences accurately predicted the HLA-A and HLA-B alleles for most subjects in the first cohort. At a false discovery rate of 0.05, a later analysis linked 16,951 TCR beta sequences to specific HLA alleles. In an earlier analysis of 500 to 650 of the donors, most TCR beta V segments appeared in productive rearrangements about 87% or about 30% of the time, broadly matching IMGT annotations. While some public TCRs were present in many individuals, most TCR sequences turned up only very rarely across donors. In a later analysis, TCR association rates were found to vary across HLA loci, with the most associated TCRs seen for DRB1 alleles and the fewest for HLA-C alleles. The classifier was reported to diagnose cytomegalovirus status with high specificity and sensitivity in both the original cohort and the validation cohort. HLA typing was unavailable for some donors at each locus, so association tests used only the typed subset. A later genetic analysis associated a missense DCLRE1C variant with V-gene and J-gene trimming of TCR beta chains, and an independent cohort replicated the association. A total of about 180 TCR beta chains were listed by the study as associated with cytomegalovirus. In vitro tests confirmed that a few of the cytomegalovirus-associated TCR beta chains recognize cytomegalovirus antigens. According to a later analysis, parvovirus B19, influenza, CMV and Epstein-Barr virus appeared linked to several top co-occurrence clusters. This cohort had only TCR beta chains sequenced, and the lack of alpha or paired-chain data limited which features could be detected. Sequencing depth was assumed to be roughly uniform across donors in the presence/absence analyses, though that assumption may not hold. According to the authors, the approach could potentially be generalized to other disease states and immunological phenotypes. In a later analysis, HLA-associated TCR beta chains showed more clonal expansion and lower generation probabilities than non-associated chains that were equally common.

The TCR was taken from a woman aged 25 to 39 in good health and CMV-seropositive. The chain couples TRBV4-1 to TRBJ1-2; the central 7 bases match TRBD1. Specimen: PBMCs. The CDR3 region reads CASSSDRVGLFGYTF. The nucleotides are TGCGCCAGCAGCTCCGACAGGGTGGGCCTATTCGGCTACACCTTC.